This TCR beta chain was sequenced for a study of T cells after yellow fever vaccination (dated by TCRdb to the late 2010s). General notes on the study: The SMART-Seq v4 Ultra Low Input RNA kit was used to prepare libraries from fractions with low cell numbers. To track T-cell clones before and after primary and booster YFV17D yellow fever vaccination, bulk TCR alpha and beta repertoires were sequenced longitudinally. Two healthy male donors, one aged 18 to 29 and one aged 30 to 40 years, were included in the cohort. Blood was collected at multiple timepoints before and after primary and secondary immunization, and bulk PBMC replicates and cell subsets were isolated.

The treatment or condition label, read with the paper, signifies: live attenuated yellow fever vaccine strain. At each blood-draw timepoint, two biological replicates of bulk PBMCs were collected. A standard Ficoll-Paque protocol was used to isolate PBMCs from peripheral blood. TriZol was used to extract RNA from bulk PBMCs, CD4 and CD8 fractions, and dextramer-positive and dextramer-negative fractions. What the authors observed across the whole study: Computational filtering was needed because FACS-sorted repertoires could contain abundant contaminating clonotypes from the bulk population. The study included only two donors, which limits how far the findings can be generalized. Compared with the primary T-cell response, the secondary T-cell response was weaker but faster, peaking on day 5 rather than day 15. Most clones expanded after primary vaccination were re-detected after the booster (just under 97% of CD4 and roughly 85% of CD8), suggesting broad memory maintenance. A small share of clonotypes occurred in both CD4 and CD8 compartments, likely arising from convergent recombination.

TCR cDNA was synthesized by 5'RACE template switching, through which a universal primer site and unique molecular identifiers were introduced. Priming for cDNA synthesis came from both the TCR alpha and TCR beta constant segments. Two PCR steps were used to amplify libraries, with sample barcodes and sequencing adapters being added in the second step. Sequencing of libraries was done on Illumina HiSeq 2500 (2x100 bp) or NovaSeq (2x150 bp). In the source study's methods: Reads were demultiplexed and collapsed into UMI consensus sequences with MIGEC, and V(D)J alignment was performed with MiXCR. Clonotypes responding to the vaccine were identified with edgeR on replicate PBMC samples, with the criteria of FDR below 0.01 and a log2 fold change above 5 up to day 15. Bulk clonotypes were assigned CD4 or CD8 identity according to which sequenced CD4 or CD8 repertoire held them at higher abundance. TCRdb took the public reads, trimmed them with fastp at Q25, ran MiXCR for clone calling and kept in-frame beta chains. Rows matching on CDR3 protein sequence are summarized as one entry with the most common DNA and genes. These V and J calls originate from TCRdb's pipeline instead of the authors' own analysis. The sample table contains around 600,000 distinct CDR3 sequences; only one count was recorded for 12% of them. 15% of the sample is taken by the ten largest.

CDR1 and CDR2, looked up from the germline V gene (reference sequence), are LGHDT and YNNKEL. The germline V and J ends show losses of 1 base and 10 bases respectively, and no gene match explains 5 bases of the junction. Its CDR3 holds 14 amino acids, cysteine through phenylalanine. CDR3 DNA only is kept here, 42 bases in frame from base 1. Comment on this clonotype: The antigen it recognizes is unknown. Base qualities are missing; no much larger clone stands one base away.

Sequencing was performed on PBMCs, taken on the day of the yellow fever booster vaccination. This sequence uses TRBV3-1 and TRBJ2-3; TRBD2 matches 10 bases in the middle. The origin of this receptor is a man between 25 and 39 years old who received the YFV17D yellow fever vaccine. CDR3 loop: CASSQVRGLAAQYF. The DNA reads as follows: TGTGCCAGCAGCCAAGTACGCGGACTAGCGGCGCAGTATTTT.